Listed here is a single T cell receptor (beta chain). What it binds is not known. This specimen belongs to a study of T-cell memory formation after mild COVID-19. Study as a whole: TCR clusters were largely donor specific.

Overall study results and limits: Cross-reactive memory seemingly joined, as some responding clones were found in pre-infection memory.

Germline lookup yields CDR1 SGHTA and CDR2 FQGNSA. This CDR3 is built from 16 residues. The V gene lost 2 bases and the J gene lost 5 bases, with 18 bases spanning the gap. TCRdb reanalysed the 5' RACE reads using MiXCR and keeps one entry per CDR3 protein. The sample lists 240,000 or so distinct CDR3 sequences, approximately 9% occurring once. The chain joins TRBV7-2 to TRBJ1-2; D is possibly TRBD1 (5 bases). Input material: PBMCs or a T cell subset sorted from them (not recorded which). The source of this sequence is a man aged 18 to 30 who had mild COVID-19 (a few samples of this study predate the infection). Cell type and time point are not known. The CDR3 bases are TGTGCCAGCAGCTTATTAGGGGCGAGGGGATTTTATGGCTACACCTTC. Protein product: CASSLLGARGFYGYTF.